The 13 T cell receptor beta chains below come from one sample, sequenced in a study of blood T cell repertoires in COVID-19. The method was immunoSEQ multiplex PCR; TCRdb's version includes in-frame clones alone and lacks a portion of them. The sample holds some 81,000 clones, 90% to 95% seen once. The sequencing sample was made of peripheral blood. The source of these receptors is a human donor with active COVID-19. The donor label of this sample is uncertain.

The gene calls are TRBV5-1 and TRBJ2-2; D gene uncertain. This CDR3 is built from 15 residues. Trimming removed 0 bases at V and 0 bases at J, with 6 bases between. Germline V gene lookup returns CDR1 SGHRS and CDR2 YFSETQ. Here the CDR3 DNA reads TGCGCCAGCAGCTTGGGCTCGGCGAACACCGGGGAGCTGTTTTTT. This encodes CASSLGSANTGELFF.

The chain carries TRBV7-2 and TRBJ1-6; TRBD1 matches 10 bases. Looked up from germline, CDR1 is SGHTA and CDR2 is FQGNSA. This CDR3 spans 16 amino acids. V lost 0 bases to trimming and J lost 9 bases; unmatched junction nucleotides: 5. The CDR3: CASSLAGQGVFSPLHF. CDR3 DNA: TGTGCCAGCAGCTTAGCAGGACAGGGGGTTTTTTCACCCCTCCACTTT.

The CDR3 sequence is CASSFPRQPNNEQFF. In DNA form, the CDR3 reads TGCGCCAGCAGCTTCCCTCGACAGCCTAATAATGAGCAGTTCTTC. The rearrangement links TRBV5-1 to TRBJ2-1, with D tentatively TRBD1 (5 bases). The V gene's germline CDR1 is SGHRS and CDR2 YFSETQ. Trimming shortened V by 2 bases and J by 7 bases, and 16 bases separated the two germline ends. The CDR3 loop spans 15 amino acids.

The chain has TRBV12-3 or TRBV12-4 and TRBJ2-1; D is unresolved. The CDR3 contains 12 residues. V lost 6 bases to trimming and J lost 6 bases, with 9 bases between them. CDR3 in amino acids: CASRITVNEQFF. The CDR3 nucleotides are TGTGCCAGCAGAATAACAGTCAATGAGCAGTTCTTC.

This chain connects TRBV7-2 to TRBJ2-3, with 9 bases fitting TRBD2. From germline, CDR1 is SGHTA and CDR2 FQGNSA. The CDR3 covers 17 residues. V gave up 1 base and J gave up 3 bases; unmatched junction bases: 8. The CDR3 reads CASSLVSSGILTDTQYF. The CDR3 bases are TGTGCCAGCAGCTTAGTATCTAGCGGGATTTTAACAGATACGCAGTATTTT.

This sequence joins TRBV12-3 or TRBV12-4 and TRBJ2-5; tentative D call: TRBD1 (5 bases). V lost 4 bases to trimming and J lost 3 bases, with 6 bases between them. This CDR3 region has 12 residues. In DNA form, the CDR3 reads TGTGCCAGCAGTTCAGGGAAAGAGACCCAGTACTTC. Amino acids: CASSSGKETQYF.

CDR3 DNA: TGTGCCAGCAGCTTAGTTCTCCCCTGGGGGGGCCCTGACAATGAGCAGTTCTTC. This translates into CASSLVLPWGGPDNEQFF. This chain connects TRBV11-3 to TRBJ2-1; D perhaps matches TRBD2 (7 bases). The germline gives CDR1 SGHNT, CDR2 YENEEA. Trimming cost V 1 base and J 5 bases, with 21 bases left between them. The CDR3 has 18 residues.

The V and J genes are TRBV25-1 and TRBJ2-1; D ambiguous. This CDR3 has 14 residues. Germline V gene sequence: CDR1 MGHDK, CDR2 SYGVNS. Between the trimmed V and J ends, which lost 3 bases and 6 bases, there was a span of 12 bases. In DNA form, the CDR3 reads TGTGCCAGCAGTGATCTCCTACGTACCAATGAGCAGTTCTTC. It yields the protein CASSDLLRTNEQFF.

This clone was detected a few times. The gene calls are TRBV6-1 and TRBJ2-7, with 9 bases identical to TRBD1. V lost 4 bases to trimming and J lost 2 bases; unmatched junction nucleotides: 9. The CDR3 contains 16 residues. Germline V gene sequence: CDR1 MNHNS, CDR2 SASEGT. Written as DNA, the CDR3 is TGTGCCAGCAGTGGGGGACAGGGAAAAACTACCTACGAGCAGTACTTC. Protein sequence: CASSGGQGKTTYEQYF.

This chain links TRBV3-1 (or the pseudogene TRBV3-2) with TRBJ2-3, with 9 bases matching TRBD2. Germline CDR1 reads LGHDT; CDR2 reads YNNKEL (reference sequence). This CDR3 has 17 amino acids. The ends lost 0 bases at V and 2 bases at J; junction bases unmatched: 6. The CDR3 sequence: CASSQEPAGGFTDTQYF. The CDR3 DNA reads as TGTGCCAGCAGCCAAGAACCAGCGGGGGGTTTCACAGATACGCAGTATTTT.

This chain links TRBV27 with TRBJ2-1, with D perhaps TRBD1 (6 bases). V lost 2 bases, J lost 3 bases, and 11 bases lay in between. The CDR3 is made up of 15 amino acids. Germline V gene data show CDR1 as MNHEY and CDR2 as SMNVEV (reference sequence). The CDR3 nucleotides are TGTGCCAGCAGTTTAGTACAGGGAATCTACAATGAGCAGTTCTTC. This translates into CASSLVQGIYNEQFF.

V is TRBV6-5 and J is TRBJ1-6; 7 nucleotides line up with TRBD1. With 4 bases clipped from V and 7 bases from J, the junction kept 4 bases outside the gene matches. The germline V gene encodes CDR1 MNHEY and CDR2 SVGAGI. The CDR3 is made up of 14 amino acids. The CDR3 loop reads CASSSRGKNSPLHF. The CDR3 DNA reads TGTGCCAGCAGTTCCAGGGGGAAAAATTCACCCCTCCACTTT.

This chain connects TRBV19 to TRBJ2-7; 12 bases map to TRBD1. Germline values: CDR1 LNHDA, CDR2 SQIVND (reference sequence). The CDR3 length is 14 residues. V gave up 6 bases and J gave up 7 bases; unmatched junction bases: 7. CDR3 coding DNA: TGTGCCAGTAGGACGGGACAGGGGGCATTTGAGCAGTACTTC. It encodes CASRTGQGAFEQYF.